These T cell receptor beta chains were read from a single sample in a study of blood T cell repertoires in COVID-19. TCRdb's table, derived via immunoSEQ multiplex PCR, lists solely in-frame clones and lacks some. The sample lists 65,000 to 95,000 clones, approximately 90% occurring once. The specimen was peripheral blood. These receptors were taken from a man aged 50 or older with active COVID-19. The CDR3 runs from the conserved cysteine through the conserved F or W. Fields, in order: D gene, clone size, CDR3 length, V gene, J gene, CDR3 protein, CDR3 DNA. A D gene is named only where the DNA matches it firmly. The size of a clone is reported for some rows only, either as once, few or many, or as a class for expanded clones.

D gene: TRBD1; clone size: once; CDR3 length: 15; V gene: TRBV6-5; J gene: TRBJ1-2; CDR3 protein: CASNRDRGLGYGYTF; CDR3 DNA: TGTGCCAGCAACCGGGACAGGGGGCTCGGCTATGGCTACACCTTC
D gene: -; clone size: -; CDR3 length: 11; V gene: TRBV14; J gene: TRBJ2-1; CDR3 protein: CASSQTSRQFF; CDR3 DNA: TGTGCCAGCAGCCAAACGTCGCGGCAGTTCTTC
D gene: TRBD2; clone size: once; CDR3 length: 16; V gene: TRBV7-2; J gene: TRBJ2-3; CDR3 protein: CASSFTGGSSTDTQYF; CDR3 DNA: TGTGCCAGCAGCTTCACGGGGGGGTCCAGCACAGATACGCAGTATTTT
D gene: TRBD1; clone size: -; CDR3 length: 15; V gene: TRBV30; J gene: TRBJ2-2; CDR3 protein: CAWDQGVSNTGELFF; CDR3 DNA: TGTGCCTGGGACCAGGGGGTTTCGAACACCGGGGAGCTGTTTTTT
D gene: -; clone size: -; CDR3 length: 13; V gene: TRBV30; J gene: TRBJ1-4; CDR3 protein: CAWSAKQGGKLFF; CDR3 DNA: TGTGCCTGGAGTGCCAAACAGGGCGGAAAACTGTTTTTT
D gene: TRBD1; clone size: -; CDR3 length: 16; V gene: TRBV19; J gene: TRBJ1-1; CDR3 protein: CATSALPGQGNTEAFF; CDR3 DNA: TGTGCCACCTCGGCGCTCCCGGGACAGGGGAACACTGAAGCTTTCTTT
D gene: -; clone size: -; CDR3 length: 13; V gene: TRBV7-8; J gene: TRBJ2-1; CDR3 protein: CASSLSGYNEQFF; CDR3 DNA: TGTGCCAGCAGCTTGAGCGGATACAATGAGCAGTTCTTC
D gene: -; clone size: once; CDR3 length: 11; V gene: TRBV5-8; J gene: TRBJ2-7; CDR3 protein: CASSSFYEQYF; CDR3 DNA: TGTGCCAGCAGCTCTTTCTACGAGCAGTACTTC
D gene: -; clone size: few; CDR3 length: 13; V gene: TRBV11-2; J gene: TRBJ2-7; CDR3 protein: CASSLETGSEQYF; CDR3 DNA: TGTGCCAGCAGCTTGGAGACAGGCTCCGAGCAGTACTTC
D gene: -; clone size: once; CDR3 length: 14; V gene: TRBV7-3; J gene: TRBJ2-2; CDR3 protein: CASSLNRDTGELFF; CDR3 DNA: TGTGCCAGCAGCTTGAATCGAGACACCGGGGAGCTGTTTTTT
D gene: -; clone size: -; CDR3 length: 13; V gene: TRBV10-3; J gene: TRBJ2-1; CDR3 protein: CAISEEVNNEQFF; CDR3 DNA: TGTGCCATCAGTGAAGAGGTAAACAATGAGCAGTTCTTC
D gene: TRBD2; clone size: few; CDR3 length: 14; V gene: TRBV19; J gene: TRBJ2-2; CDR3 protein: CASSDDRGVGELFF; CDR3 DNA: TGTGCCAGTAGTGACGATCGGGGGGTCGGGGAGCTGTTTTTT
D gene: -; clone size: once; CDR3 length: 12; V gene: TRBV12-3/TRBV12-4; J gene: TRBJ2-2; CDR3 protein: CASSLEHGELFF; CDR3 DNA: TGTGCCAGCAGTTTAGAGCACGGGGAGCTGTTTTTT
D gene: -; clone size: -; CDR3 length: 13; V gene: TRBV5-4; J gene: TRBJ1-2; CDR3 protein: CASSLDSLQGYTF; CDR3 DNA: TGTGCCAGCAGCTTAGACAGCCTACAAGGCTACACCTTC
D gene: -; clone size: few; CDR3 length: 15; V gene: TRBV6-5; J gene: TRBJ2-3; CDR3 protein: CASTQSASGTDTQYF; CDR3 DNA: TGTGCCAGCACACAGTCAGCATCAGGCACAGATACGCAGTATTTT
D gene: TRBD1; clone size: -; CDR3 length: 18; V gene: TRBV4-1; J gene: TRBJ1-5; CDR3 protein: CASSQDLAGGYSNQPQHF; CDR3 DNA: TGCGCCAGCAGCCAAGATCTAGCAGGGGGTTATAGCAATCAGCCCCAGCATTTT
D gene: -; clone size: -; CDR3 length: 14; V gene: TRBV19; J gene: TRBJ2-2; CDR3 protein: CASSYRPNTGELFF; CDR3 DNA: TGTGCCAGTAGCTACAGACCGAACACCGGGGAGCTGTTTTTT
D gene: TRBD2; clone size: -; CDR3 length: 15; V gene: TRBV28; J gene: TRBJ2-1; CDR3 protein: CASSSSGGAYNEQFF; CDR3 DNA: TGTGCCAGCAGTTCTAGCGGGGGGGCTTACAATGAGCAGTTCTTC
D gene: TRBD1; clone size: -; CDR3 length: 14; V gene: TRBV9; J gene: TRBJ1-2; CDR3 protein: CASSVIEGARGYTF; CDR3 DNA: TGTGCCAGCAGCGTAATCGAGGGGGCTCGGGGCTACACCTTC
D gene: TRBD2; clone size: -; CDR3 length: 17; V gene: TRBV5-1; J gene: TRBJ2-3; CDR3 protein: CASSTGLAGTSTDTQYF; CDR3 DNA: TGCGCCAGCAGCACGGGACTAGCGGGTACTAGCACAGATACGCAGTATTTT
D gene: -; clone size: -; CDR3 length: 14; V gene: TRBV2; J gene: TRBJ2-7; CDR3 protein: CASSEYSRTYEQYF; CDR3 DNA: TGTGCCAGCAGTGAATACAGTAGAACCTACGAGCAGTACTTC
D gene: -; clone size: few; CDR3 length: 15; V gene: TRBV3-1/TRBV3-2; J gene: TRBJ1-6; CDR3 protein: CASSQSGTPYSPLHF; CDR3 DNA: TGTGCCAGCAGCCAGTCCGGGACTCCGTATTCACCCCTCCACTTT
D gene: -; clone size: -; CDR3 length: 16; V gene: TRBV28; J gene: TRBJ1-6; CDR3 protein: CASSSPGSSYNSPLHF; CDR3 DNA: TGTGCCAGCAGTTCCCCAGGAAGCTCCTATAATTCACCCCTCCACTTT
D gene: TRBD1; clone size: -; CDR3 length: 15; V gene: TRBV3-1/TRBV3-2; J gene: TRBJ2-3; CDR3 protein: CASSRGTGAPDTQYF; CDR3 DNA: TGTGCCAGCAGCCGAGGGACAGGGGCCCCAGATACGCAGTATTTT
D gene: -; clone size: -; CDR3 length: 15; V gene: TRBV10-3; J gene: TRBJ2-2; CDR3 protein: CATGRGEGWTGELFF; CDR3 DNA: TGTGCCACCGGGCGGGGCGAGGGATGGACCGGGGAGCTGTTTTTT
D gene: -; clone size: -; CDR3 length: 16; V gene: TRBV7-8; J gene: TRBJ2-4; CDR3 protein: CASSLGGTRAKNIQYF; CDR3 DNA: TGTGCCAGCAGCTTGGGGGGTACTCGAGCCAAAAACATTCAGTACTTC
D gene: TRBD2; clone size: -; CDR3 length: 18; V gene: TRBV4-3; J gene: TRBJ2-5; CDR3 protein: CASSQGLAGGGPVKTQYF; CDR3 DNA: TGCGCCAGCAGCCAAGGACTAGCGGGGGGCGGTCCAGTAAAGACCCAGTACTTC
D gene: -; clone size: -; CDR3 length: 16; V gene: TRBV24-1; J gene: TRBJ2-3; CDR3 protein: CATSDLQGRGTDTQYF; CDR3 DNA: TGTGCCACCAGTGATTTGCAGGGGCGCGGCACAGATACGCAGTATTTT
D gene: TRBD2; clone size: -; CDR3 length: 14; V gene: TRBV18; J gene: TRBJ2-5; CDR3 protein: CASSPPGTSGTQYF; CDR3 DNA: TGTGCCAGCTCACCCCCCGGGACTAGCGGGACCCAGTACTTC
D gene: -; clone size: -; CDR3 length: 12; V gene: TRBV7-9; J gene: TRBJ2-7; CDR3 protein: CASSLGGGEQYF; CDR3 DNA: TGTGCCAGCAGCTTAGGAGGGGGCGAGCAGTACTTC
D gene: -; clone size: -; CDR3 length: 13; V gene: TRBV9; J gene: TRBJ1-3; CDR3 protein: CASSVGEGNTIYF; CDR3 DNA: TGTGCCAGCAGCGTAGGGGAGGGAAACACCATATATTTT
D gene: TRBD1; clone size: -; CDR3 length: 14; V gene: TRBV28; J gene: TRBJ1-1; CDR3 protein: CASSSTDRVGEAFF; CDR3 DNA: TGTGCCAGCAGTTCCACGGACAGGGTGGGAGAAGCTTTCTTT
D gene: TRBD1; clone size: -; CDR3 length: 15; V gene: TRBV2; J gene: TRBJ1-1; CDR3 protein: CASSMTGATNTEAFF; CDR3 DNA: TGTGCCAGCAGTATGACAGGGGCGACGAACACTGAAGCTTTCTTT
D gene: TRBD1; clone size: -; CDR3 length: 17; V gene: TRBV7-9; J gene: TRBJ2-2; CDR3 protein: CASSLLTGTGGTGELFF; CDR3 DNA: TGTGCCAGCAGCTTACTAACCGGGACAGGGGGAACCGGGGAGCTGTTTTTT
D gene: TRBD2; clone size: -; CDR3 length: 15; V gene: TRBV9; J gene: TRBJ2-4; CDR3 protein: CASSAAGTSGNIQYF; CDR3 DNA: TGTGCCAGCAGCGCCGCCGGGACTAGCGGAAACATTCAGTACTTC
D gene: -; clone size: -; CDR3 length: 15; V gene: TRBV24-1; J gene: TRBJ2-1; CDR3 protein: CATSDSRLAYNEQFF; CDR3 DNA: TGTGCCACCAGTGACTCCCGACTAGCCTACAATGAGCAGTTCTTC
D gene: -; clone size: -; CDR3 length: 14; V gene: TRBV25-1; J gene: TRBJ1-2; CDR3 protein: CASSAGSRRDGYTF; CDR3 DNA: TGTGCCAGCAGTGCTGGCAGCCGCCGGGATGGCTACACCTTC
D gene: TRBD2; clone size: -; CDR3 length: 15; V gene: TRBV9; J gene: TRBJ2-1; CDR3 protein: CASSVVAGLYNEQFF; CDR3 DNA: TGTGCCAGCAGCGTAGTAGCGGGACTGTACAATGAGCAGTTCTTC
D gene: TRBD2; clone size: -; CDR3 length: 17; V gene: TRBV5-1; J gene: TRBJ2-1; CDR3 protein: CASSLATTSGGGHEQFF; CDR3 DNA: TGCGCCAGCAGCTTGGCCACGACTAGCGGGGGAGGACATGAGCAGTTCTTC
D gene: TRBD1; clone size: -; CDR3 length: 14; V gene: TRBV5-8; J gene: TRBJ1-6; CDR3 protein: CASSPGQGSSPLHF; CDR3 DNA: TGTGCCAGCAGCCCAGGACAGGGGAGTTCACCCCTCCACTTT
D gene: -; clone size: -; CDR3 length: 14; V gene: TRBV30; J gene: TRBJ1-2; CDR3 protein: CAWSDRNLFDGYTF; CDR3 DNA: TGTGCCTGGAGCGACAGGAACCTTTTCGATGGCTACACCTTC
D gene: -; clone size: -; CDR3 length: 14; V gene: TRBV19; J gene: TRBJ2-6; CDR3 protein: CASRTSSGANVLTF; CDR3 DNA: TGTGCCAGTAGAACGAGCTCTGGGGCCAACGTCCTGACTTTC
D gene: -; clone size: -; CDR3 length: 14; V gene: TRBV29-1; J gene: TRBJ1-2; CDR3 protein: CSVVMAEKLRGYTF; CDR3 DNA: TGCAGCGTTGTGATGGCGGAAAAGCTGCGGGGCTACACCTTC
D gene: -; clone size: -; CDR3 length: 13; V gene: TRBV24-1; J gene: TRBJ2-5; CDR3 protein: CATSDFVAGHKYF; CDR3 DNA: TGTGCCACCAGTGATTTTGTCGCAGGCCATAAGTACTTC
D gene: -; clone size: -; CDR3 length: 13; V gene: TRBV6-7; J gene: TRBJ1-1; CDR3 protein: CASSYPCSTEAFF; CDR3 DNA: TGTGCCAGCAGTTATCCATGTAGCACTGAAGCTTTCTTT
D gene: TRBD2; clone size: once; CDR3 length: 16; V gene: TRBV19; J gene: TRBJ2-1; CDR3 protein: CASSILAGGSYNEQFF; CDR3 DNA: TGTGCCAGTAGTATACTAGCGGGGGGGTCTTACAATGAGCAGTTCTTC
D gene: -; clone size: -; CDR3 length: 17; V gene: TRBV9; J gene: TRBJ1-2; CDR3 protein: CASSLGTGAGRTFGYTF; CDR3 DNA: TGTGCCAGCAGCCTAGGAACCGGGGCCGGGAGGACATTCGGCTACACCTTC
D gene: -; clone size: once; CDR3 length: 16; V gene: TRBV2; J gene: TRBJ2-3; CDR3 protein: CASSVYGAEFRDTQYF; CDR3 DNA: TGTGCCAGCAGTGTATATGGGGCTGAATTTCGAGATACGCAGTATTTT
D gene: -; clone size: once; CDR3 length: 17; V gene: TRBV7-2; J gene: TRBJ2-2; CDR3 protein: CASSLVSGQKNTGELFF; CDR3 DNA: TGTGCCAGCAGCTTAGTCAGTGGACAAAAGAACACCGGGGAGCTGTTTTTT
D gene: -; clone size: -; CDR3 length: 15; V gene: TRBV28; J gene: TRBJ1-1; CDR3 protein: CASSLPGQVNTEAFF; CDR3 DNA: TGTGCCAGCAGCCTTCCGGGACAAGTGAACACTGAAGCTTTCTTT
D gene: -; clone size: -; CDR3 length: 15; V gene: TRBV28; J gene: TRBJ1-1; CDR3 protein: CASTPNQVANTEAFF; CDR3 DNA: TGTGCCAGCACCCCCAACCAGGTGGCGAACACTGAAGCTTTCTTT
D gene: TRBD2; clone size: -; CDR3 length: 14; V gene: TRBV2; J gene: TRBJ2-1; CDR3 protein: CASSPRGGRNEQFF; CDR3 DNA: TGTGCCAGCAGCCCCCGGGGGGGCCGGAATGAGCAGTTCTTC
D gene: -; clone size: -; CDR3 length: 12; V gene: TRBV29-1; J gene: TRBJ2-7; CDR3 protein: CSVRQASYEQYF; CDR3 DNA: TGCAGCGTCCGACAGGCCTCCTACGAGCAGTACTTC
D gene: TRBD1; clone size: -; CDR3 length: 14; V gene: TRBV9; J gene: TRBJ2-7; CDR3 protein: CASPKTGDSYEQYF; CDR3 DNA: TGTGCCAGCCCAAAGACAGGGGATTCCTACGAGCAGTACTTC
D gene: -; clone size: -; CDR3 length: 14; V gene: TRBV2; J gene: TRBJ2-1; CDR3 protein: CAIRQNNPYNEQFF; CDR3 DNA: TGTGCCATCAGACAGAACAACCCCTACAATGAGCAGTTCTTC
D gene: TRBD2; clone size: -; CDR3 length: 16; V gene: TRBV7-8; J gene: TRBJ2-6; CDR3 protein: CASSSDSGRGANVLTF; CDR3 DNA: TGTGCCAGCAGCTCCGATTCCGGGAGGGGGGCCAACGTCCTGACTTTC
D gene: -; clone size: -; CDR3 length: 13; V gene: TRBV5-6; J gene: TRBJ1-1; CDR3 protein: CASARWTSTEAFF; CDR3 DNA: TGTGCCAGCGCTCGTTGGACAAGCACTGAAGCTTTCTTT
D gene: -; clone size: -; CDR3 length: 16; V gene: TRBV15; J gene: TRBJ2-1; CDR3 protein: CATSRQKGPYDNEQFF; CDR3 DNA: TGTGCCACCAGCAGGCAGAAGGGGCCTTACGACAATGAGCAGTTCTTC
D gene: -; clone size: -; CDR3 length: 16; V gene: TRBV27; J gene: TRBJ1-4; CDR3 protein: CASSPASSSRSEKLFF; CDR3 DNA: TGTGCCAGCAGCCCTGCTTCCTCCTCTCGTAGCGAAAAACTGTTTTTT